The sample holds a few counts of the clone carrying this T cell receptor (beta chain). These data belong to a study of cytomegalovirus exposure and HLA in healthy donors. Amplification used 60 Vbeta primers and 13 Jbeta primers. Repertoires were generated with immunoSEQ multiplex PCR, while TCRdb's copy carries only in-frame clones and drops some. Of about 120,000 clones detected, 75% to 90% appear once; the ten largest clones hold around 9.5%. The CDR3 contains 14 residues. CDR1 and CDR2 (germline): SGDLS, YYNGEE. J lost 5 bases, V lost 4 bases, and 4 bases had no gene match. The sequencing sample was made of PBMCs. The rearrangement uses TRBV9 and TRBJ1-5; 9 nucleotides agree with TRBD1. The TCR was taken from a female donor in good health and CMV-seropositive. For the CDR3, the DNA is TGTGCCAGCAGCCTGACAGGGGGGGATCAGCCCCAGCATTTT. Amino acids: CASSLTGGDQPQHF. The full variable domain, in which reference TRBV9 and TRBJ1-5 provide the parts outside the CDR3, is DSGVTQTPKHLITATGQRVTLRCSPRSGDLSVYWYQQSLDQGLQFLIQYYNGEERAKGNILERFSAQQFPDLHSELNLSSLELGDSALYFCASSLTGGDQPQHFGDGTRLSIL.